Below are 14 T cell receptor beta chains sequenced from a single sample in a study of cytomegalovirus exposure and HLA in healthy donors. A multiplex PCR was run with 60 Vbeta primers and 13 Jbeta primers. The table came from immunoSEQ multiplex PCR; TCRdb's copy has only in-frame clones and leaves some out. The sample lists more than 150,000 clones; roughly four fifths were seen once. Sequencing was performed on PBMCs. The receptor source for this set is a man between 50 and 59 years old in good health and CMV-seronegative.

The chain links TRBV11-1 to TRBJ1-2; D is uncertain. V lost 1 base and J lost 4, with 10 bases in between. The CDR3 contains 14 residues. The V gene's germline CDR1 is SGHAT and CDR2 FQDESV (reference sequence). CDR3 loop: CASSLDSYSYGYTF. The CDR3 DNA is TGTGCCAGCAGCTTAGATAGTTACAGCTATGGCTACACCTTC.

This clone was seen once. The V call is TRBV6-1, the J call TRBJ2-7, with 10 bases aligning to TRBD1. Germline loops: CDR1 MNHNS, CDR2 SASEGT. There are 15 residues in the CDR3. J was trimmed by 5 bases and V by 6 bases; bases with no gene match: 10. The CDR3 is CASSLRGTGVNEQYF. CDR3 coding DNA: TGTGCCAGCAGCCTAAGGGGGACAGGGGTTAACGAGCAGTACTTC.

The J gene is TRBJ1-1, the V gene TRBV5-1; D remains ambiguous. Trimming took off 4 bases at V and 5 bases at J, with 18 bases between the two ends. Germline CDR1 is SGHRS and CDR2 is YFSETQ. CDR3 length equals 15 residues. The CDR3 protein is CASSLDGEKGTEAFF. As DNA, the CDR3 is TGCGCCAGCAGCCTGGACGGGGAAAAGGGTACTGAAGCTTTCTTT.

Worth noting for this clone: Compared with germline, one end of the junction differs, possibly owing to a read error. V and J are TRBV7-9 and TRBJ2-7; perhaps TRBD2 as D (5 bases). There are 16 residues in the CDR3. The germline CDR1 and CDR2 sequences are SEHNR and FQNEAQ (reference sequence). The CDR3: CSSSLEEASRHYEQYF. CDR3 bases: TGTTCCAGCAGCTTAGAAGAGGCTAGCCGTCACTACGAGCAGTACTTC. The full variable domain, in which reference TRBV7-9 and TRBJ2-7 provide the parts outside the CDR3, is DTGVSQNPRHKITKRGQNVTFRCDPISEHNRLYWYRQTLGQGPEFLTYFQNEAQLEKSRLLSDRFSAERPKGSFSTLEIQRTEQGDSAMYLCSSSLEEASRHYEQYFGPGTRLTVT.

The V gene is TRBV25-1, the J gene TRBJ2-7; tentatively, D is TRBD1 (6 bases). Germline V lookup: CDR1 MGHDK, CDR2 SYGVNS. The V end was cut by 6 bases, the J end by 4 bases, with 19 bases between. The CDR3 is 15 amino acids. Written as DNA, the CDR3 is TGTGCCAGCAGCCCAAGAGGGGGTATTACTTACGAGCAGTACTTC. Translating gives CASSPRGGITYEQYF.

This clone was seen a handful of times. The genes are TRBV29-1 and TRBJ2-7; D uncertain. The germline V gene has CDR1 SQVTM and CDR2 ANQGSEA. There are 11 residues in the CDR3. Trimming removed 7 bases from V and 2 bases from J, with 9 bases in between. This CDR3 reads CSGTTTYEQYF. CDR3 nucleotides: TGCAGCGGCACCACTACCTACGAGCAGTACTTC.

The chain combines TRBV28 with TRBJ1-5; tentatively, D is TRBD1 (6 bases). CDR3 length equals 16 residues. Germline V CDR1 and CDR2: MDHEN, SYDVKM. V lost 4 bases, J lost 6 bases, and 19 bases lay in between. The CDR3 region has the DNA TGTGCCAGCAGTTCCGGCATCGGGGGGCGGACTCAGCCCCAGCATTTT. Translated: CASSSGIGGRTQPQHF. Using reference TRBV28 and TRBJ1-5 for the parts outside the CDR3, the full variable domain is DVKVTQSSRYLVKRTGEKVFLECVQDMDHENMFWYRQDPGLGLRLIYFSYDVKMKEKGDIPEGYSVSREKKERFSLILESASTNQTSMYLCASSSGIGGRTQPQHFGDGTRLSIL.

The rearrangement joins TRBV6-5 to TRBJ2-5; TRBD2 is a possible D gene (5 bases). The J call is uncertain, as TRBJ2-7 better fits the DNA end. Germline CDR1 MNHEY, CDR2 SVGAGI. This CDR3 is built from 15 residues. CDR3 sequence (DNA): TGTGCCAGCAGTTACTCTGGTCGGGGAGACTACGAGCAGTACTTC. It is translated as CASSYSGRGDYEQYF.

J is TRBJ2-2 and V is TRBV11-2; 10 nucleotides agree with TRBD2. This CDR3 spans 18 amino acids. Trimming removed 2 bases from V and 5 bases from J; junction bases left unmatched: 11. Germline CDR1 SGHAT, CDR2 FQNNGV. The CDR3 is CASSLLKGAGGGTGELFF. CDR3 bases: TGTGCCAGCAGCTTACTCAAGGGAGCGGGGGGGGGTACCGGGGAGCTGTTTTTT.

The rearrangement uses TRBV28 and TRBJ2-5; a weak D match, TRBD2 (6 bases). There are 15 residues in the CDR3. The germline CDR1 and CDR2 sequences are MDHEN and SYDVKM. The V gene lost 7 bases and the J gene lost 2 bases, with 17 bases spanning the gap. DNA for the CDR3: TGTGCCAGCATTTCGAGTGGCGCGGGGCAAGAGACCCAGTACTTC. This sequence encodes CASISSGAGQETQYF.

This clone has a handful of counts. The chain is built from TRBV19 and TRBJ2-3; TRBD2 matches 12 bases. Germline CDR1 and CDR2: LNHDA and SQIVND (reference sequence). This CDR3 is built from 17 residues. The V gene end was trimmed by 6 bases and the J gene end by 0 bases; junction bases not matched to a gene: 7. Here the CDR3 DNA reads TGTGCCAGTAGCCCGACTAGCGGGAGTACTAGCACAGATACGCAGTATTTT. The encoded protein is CASSPTSGSTSTDTQYF.

V gene TRBV7-9 combines with J gene TRBJ2-2, with a weak D call TRBD2 (6 bases). Trimming removed 0 bases from V and 2 bases from J, with 10 bases in between. There are 16 residues in the CDR3. Looked up from germline, CDR1 is SEHNR and CDR2 is FQNEAQ (reference sequence). The CDR3 DNA sequence: TGTGCCAGCAGCTTAGCGTCGGGACTTAACACCGGGGAGCTGTTTTTT. Amino acid sequence: CASSLASGLNTGELFF.

The gene calls are TRBV7-9 and TRBJ1-2; 11 bases map to TRBD1. Germline V gives CDR1 SEHNR, CDR2 FQNEAQ (reference sequence). This CDR3 spans 16 amino acids. V lost 5 bases, J lost 8 bases, and 13 bases stayed unmatched. The DNA of the CDR3 is TGTGCCAGCAGCCCCTTCTCCGGACAGGGGGCGAGAGGCTACACCTTC. This gives the protein CASSPFSGQGARGYTF.

The rearrangement links TRBV5-3 to TRBJ1-1; D is ambiguous. TRBV5-3 is placed among ORFs of uncertain function. The CDR3 totals 14 residues. V gave up 4 bases and J gave up 1 base, with 11 bases separating them. The CDR3 DNA reads TGTGCCAGAAGCCAGCGGACGGAGAACACTGAAGCTTTCTTT. This codes for CARSQRTENTEAFF.